These 14 T cell receptor beta chains were sequenced from one sample in a study of blood T cell repertoires in COVID-19. Repertoires were generated with immunoSEQ multiplex PCR, while TCRdb's copy carries only in-frame clones and drops some. Of 180,000 or so clones listed, around 87% are singletons. The sequenced material came from peripheral blood. All receptors derive from a man between 40 and 49 years old with active or convalescent COVID-19.

The chain is built from TRBV5-1 and TRBJ1-4; 8 positions agree with TRBD1. CDR1 SGHRS and CDR2 YFSETQ come from the germline V gene. The length of the CDR3 is 15 residues. After removal of 2 bases from V and 4 bases from J, the junction contained 4 bases not matched to a gene. The CDR3 DNA follows: TGCGCCAGCAGCTTCCAGGGGGCGGTTAATGAAAAACTGTTTTTT. This codes for CASSFQGAVNEKLFF.

The chain joins TRBV13 to TRBJ1-2; TRBD1 aligns across 7 bases. Per the germline V gene, CDR1 is PRHDT and CDR2 is FYEKMQ (reference sequence). The CDR3 loop spans 13 amino acids. After removal of 4 bases from V and 8 bases from J, the junction contained 7 bases not matched to a gene. CDR3: CASSSIDREGYTF. In DNA form, the CDR3 reads TGTGCCAGCAGCTCCATCGACAGGGAGGGCTACACCTTC.

The chain has TRBV11-2 and TRBJ1-4, with 9 bases that match TRBD1. Looked up from germline, CDR1 is SGHAT and CDR2 is FQNNGV. V shed 9 bases, J shed 8 bases, and the junction held 13 bases outside the gene matches. The CDR3 runs 15 residues. The CDR3 DNA is TGTGCCAGTGCGCGATGGGACAGGGTTGAAGAAAAACTGTTTTTT. Protein product: CASARWDRVEEKLFF.

The chain combines TRBV9 with TRBJ1-1; the D is unclear. The V end was cut by 4 bases, the J end by 3 bases, with 13 bases between. Germline lookup yields CDR1 SGDLS and CDR2 YYNGEE. The length of the CDR3 is 14 residues. CDR3 coding DNA: TGTGCCAGCAGCCCGAGGAGGGTGGACACTGAAGCTTTCTTT. Protein product: CASSPRRVDTEAFF.

The chain couples TRBV24-1 to TRBJ2-2, with D tentatively TRBD2 (6 bases). This CDR3 region has 19 residues. V gave up 4 bases and J gave up 1 base, with 21 bases separating them. Germline V gene lookup returns CDR1 KGHDR and CDR2 SFDVKD. The CDR3 protein is CATSDRDSRYPQNTGELFF. CDR3 nucleotides: TGTGCCACCAGTGACCGGGACTCCCGATACCCCCAGAACACCGGGGAGCTGTTTTTT.

The chain is built from TRBV6-5 and TRBJ1-2; tentatively, D is TRBD1 (5 bases). Germline assignment: CDR1 MNHEY and CDR2 SVGAGI. This CDR3 spans 15 amino acids. The V end lost 2 bases, the J end lost 6 bases, and 16 bases lay between the germline ends. The CDR3 reads CASSYPWGRFDGYTF. The CDR3 DNA is TGTGCCAGCAGTTACCCCTGGGGCAGATTCGATGGCTACACCTTC.

This chain connects TRBV3-1 (or the pseudogene TRBV3-2) to TRBJ1-2; 9 bases fit TRBD1. CDR1 LGHDT and CDR2 YNNKEL come from the germline V gene (reference sequence). The CDR3 runs to 13 residues. The ends lost 3 bases at V and 8 bases at J; junction bases unmatched: 4. DNA for the CDR3: TGTGCCAGCAGCCAGGGACAGGGTTACGGCTACACCTTC. The encoded protein is CASSQGQGYGYTF.

This sequence joins TRBV15 and TRBJ2-5, with D uncertain. Germline-derived CDR1 and CDR2 are LNHNV and YYDKDF (reference sequence). Trimming stripped 0 bases from V and 1 base from J, with 15 bases between. The CDR3 totals 17 residues. The CDR3 DNA reads TGTGCCACCAGCAGAGATGGCAGAAACAGACCCCAAGAGACCCAGTACTTC. It encodes CATSRDGRNRPQETQYF.

The chain recombines TRBV29-1 with TRBJ1-1, with D possibly TRBD1 on 5 matching bases. The CDR3 loop spans 11 amino acids. Germline loops: CDR1 SQVTM, CDR2 ANQGSEA. Trimming pared 5 bases from V and 4 bases from J, leaving 8 bases between. CDR3 coding DNA: TGCAGCGTTCTCCAGGGCACTGAAGCTTTCTTT. It translates to CSVLQGTEAFF.

This clone appeared a single time. The chain employs TRBV7-3 and TRBJ1-1, with a weak D call TRBD1 (5 bases). The CDR3 contains 15 residues. The V gene lost 3 bases and the J gene lost 3 bases, with 14 bases spanning the gap. Germline values: CDR1 SGHTA, CDR2 FQGTGA. The CDR3 region has the DNA TGTGCCAGCAGCTTCACGGGAGGGACGGACACTGAAGCTTTCTTT. Its translation: CASSFTGGTDTEAFF. Full variable domain (missing parts from reference TRBV7-3 and TRBJ1-1): GAGVSQTPSNKVTEKGKYVELRCDPISGHTALYWYRQSLGQGPEFLIYFQGTGAADDSGLPNDRFFAVRPEGSVSTLKIQRTERGDSAVYLCASSFTGGTDTEAFFGQGTRLTVV.

The rearrangement joins TRBV4-2 to TRBJ1-1; D gene uncertain. V was cut by 0 bases and J by 1 base, with 9 bases left in between. This CDR3 spans 15 amino acids. Looked up from germline, CDR1 is LGHNA and CDR2 is YNFKEQ. The CDR3 reads CASSQDGLRNTEAFF. The CDR3 DNA sequence: TGTGCCAGCAGCCAAGATGGGCTGAGGAACACTGAAGCTTTCTTT.

The V and J genes are TRBV2 and TRBJ1-5; D is undetermined. The V gene's germline CDR1 is SNHLY and CDR2 FYNNEI. Trimming removed 4 bases from V and 3 bases from J, with 7 bases in between. The CDR3 has 13 residues. This CDR3 reads CASSGQINQPQHF. The CDR3 DNA reads TGTGCCAGCAGTGGCCAGATCAATCAGCCCCAGCATTTT. The full variable domain, completed using reference TRBV2 and TRBJ1-5, is EPEVTQTPSHQVTQMGQEVILRCVPISNHLYFYWYRQILGQKVEFLVSFYNNEISEKSEIFDDQFSVERPDGSNFTLKIRSTKLEDSAMYFCASSGQINQPQHFGDGTRLSIL.

The chain links TRBV10-1 to TRBJ2-1, with TRBD1 matching over 7 bases. The CDR3 runs 17 residues. Trimming cost V 6 bases and J 1 base; bases outside gene matches: 12. Germline lookup yields CDR1 WNHNN and CDR2 SYGVQD (reference sequence). For the CDR3, the DNA is TGCGCCAGCAGATCGGACAGGACAGCCGCGTCCTACAATGAGCAGTTCTTC. Protein: CASRSDRTAASYNEQFF.

The chain has TRBV11-2 and TRBJ1-5; D call uncertain. The V end was cut by 5 bases, the J end by 6 bases, with 8 bases between. This CDR3 region has 12 residues. Germline CDR1 and CDR2: SGHAT and FQNNGV. Here the CDR3 reads CASSKEGQPQHF. For the CDR3, the DNA is TGTGCCAGCAGCAAGGAGGGTCAGCCCCAGCATTTT.